The 3 T cell receptor beta chains listed next were all sequenced from one sample in a study of T cell changes during pregnancy in multiple sclerosis. The protocol was immunoSEQ multiplex PCR, while the TCRdb copy is restricted to in-frame clones and leaves out a portion. The table shows around 38,000 clones, with 80% to 95% occurring only once. Source: CD8+ T cells from peripheral blood mononuclear cells, taken in the third trimester of pregnancy. The source of these receptors is a female donor with multiple sclerosis, enrolled in a pregnancy study.

The gene calls are TRBV23-1 and TRBJ1-5; 7 nucleotides align to TRBD1. TRBV23-1 is recorded as an ORF, its role being uncertain. V trimming: 2 bases; J trimming: 0 bases; junction bases outside the gene matches: 16. This CDR3 has 20 amino acids. CDR3 residues: CASSQPIDRVGADSNQPQHF. DNA for the CDR3: TGCGCCAGCAGTCAACCCATAGACAGGGTAGGGGCCGATAGCAATCAGCCCCAGCATTTT.

The chain recombines TRBV28 with TRBJ2-4; 7 bases are a match to TRBD2. V lost 2 bases, J lost 2 bases, and 3 bases stayed unmatched. Germline V gives CDR1 MDHEN, CDR2 SYDVKM. CDR3 size: 15 residues. Here the CDR3 reads CASSLSGATKNIQYF. The CDR3 coding sequence is TGTGCCAGCAGTTTAAGCGGGGCAACCAAAAACATTCAGTACTTC.

The chain carries TRBV28 and TRBJ2-1; 12 bases map to TRBD1. Germline V gene lookup returns CDR1 MDHEN and CDR2 SYDVKM. The CDR3 has 17 amino acids. V gave up 5 bases and J gave up 6 bases; unmatched junction bases: 11. The CDR3 protein is CASSSRDRGRESNEQFF. CDR3 coding DNA: TGTGCCAGCAGTAGTCGGGACAGGGGGCGGGAGTCCAATGAGCAGTTCTTC.